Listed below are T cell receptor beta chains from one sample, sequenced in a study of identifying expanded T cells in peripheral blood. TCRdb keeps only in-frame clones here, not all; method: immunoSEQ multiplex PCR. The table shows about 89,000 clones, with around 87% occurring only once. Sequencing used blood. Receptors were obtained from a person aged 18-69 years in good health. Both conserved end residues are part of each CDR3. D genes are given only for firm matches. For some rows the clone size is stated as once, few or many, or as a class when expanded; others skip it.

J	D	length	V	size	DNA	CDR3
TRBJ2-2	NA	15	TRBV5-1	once	TGCGCCAGCAGTTCAACATCGGTGGACACCGGGGAGCTGTTTTTT	CASSSTSVDTGELFF
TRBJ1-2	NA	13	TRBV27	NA	TGTGCCAGCAGTTCCTCCCCGGCCTATGGCTACACCTTC	CASSSSPAYGYTF
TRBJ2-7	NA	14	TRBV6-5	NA	TGTGCCAGCAGTTCAGGGGTTCTTGCCTACGAGCAGTACTTC	CASSSGVLAYEQYF
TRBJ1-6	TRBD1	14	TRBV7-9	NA	TGTGCCAGCAGCTACGGGACAGCGGAATCACCCCTCCACTTT	CASSYGTAESPLHF
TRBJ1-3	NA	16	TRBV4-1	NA	TGCGCCAGCAGCCAAGCCGCAGTCGCCTCCGGAAACACCATATATTTT	CASSQAAVASGNTIYF
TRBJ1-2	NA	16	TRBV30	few	TGTGCCTGGAAGACAATCGCAGACCATACTAACTATGGCTACACCTTC	CAWKTIADHTNYGYTF
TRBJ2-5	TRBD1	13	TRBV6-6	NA	TGTGCCAGCAGTCGAGGACAGGGGGAGACCCAGTACTTC	CASSRGQGETQYF
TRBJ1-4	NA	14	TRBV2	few	TGTGCCAGCAGTGTCCAGGGGTCGAATGAAAAACTGTTTTTT	CASSVQGSNEKLFF
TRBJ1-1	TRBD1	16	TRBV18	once	TGTGCCAGCTCACCGCCTCGGGACAGGTTCAACACTGAAGCTTTCTTT	CASSPPRDRFNTEAFF
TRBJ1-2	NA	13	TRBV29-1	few	TGCAGCGGATTCCAGACAGGAATCTATGGCTACACCTTC	CSGFQTGIYGYTF